This T cell receptor (beta chain) was found in a study of CD8+ T cells in alopecia areata. Whole-study findings and limits: Scalp samples also yield sequences of resident alphabeta T cells from normal skin. The study found higher clonality in lesional than normal scalp, especially in alopecia totalis/universalis.

Sequencing templates came from extracted RNA that was reverse transcribed into cDNA. The data were produced by immunoSEQ multiplex PCR, yet TCRdb's version contains in-frame clones alone and is incomplete. The data show about 200,000 clones, 45% to 70% seen once. Trimming removed 2 bases at V and 4 bases at J, with 12 bases between. The CDR3 sequence is 15 residues long. The germline gives CDR1 SEHNR, CDR2 FQNEAQ (reference sequence). As regards this clone: Its antigen is as yet unknown.

The sequence derives from a human donor in good health. The V and J genes are TRBV7-9 and TRBJ1-3; D perhaps matches TRBD1 (6 bases). The sequencing sample was made of CD8+ T cells sorted from blood. CDR3 DNA sequence: TGTGCCAGCAGCTTATTTACAGGGAAAGGAAACACCATATATTTT. This sequence encodes CASSLFTGKGNTIYF.